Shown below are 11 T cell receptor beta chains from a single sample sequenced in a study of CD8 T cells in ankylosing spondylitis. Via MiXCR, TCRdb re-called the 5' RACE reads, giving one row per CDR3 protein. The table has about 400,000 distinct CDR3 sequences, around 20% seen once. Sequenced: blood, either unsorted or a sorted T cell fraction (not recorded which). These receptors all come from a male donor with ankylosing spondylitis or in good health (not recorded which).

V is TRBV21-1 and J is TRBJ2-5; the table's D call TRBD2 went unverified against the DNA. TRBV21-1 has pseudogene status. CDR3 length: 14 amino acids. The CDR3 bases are TGTGCCAAGAGAGTAGCGGGGCCTCAGGAGACCCAGTACTTC. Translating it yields CAKRVAGPQETQYF.

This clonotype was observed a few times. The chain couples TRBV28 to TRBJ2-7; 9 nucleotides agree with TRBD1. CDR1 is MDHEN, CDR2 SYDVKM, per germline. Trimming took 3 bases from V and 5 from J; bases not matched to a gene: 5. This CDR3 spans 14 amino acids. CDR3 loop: CASSFRDRDHEQYF. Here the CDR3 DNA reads TGTGCCAGCAGTTTTCGGGACAGGGACCACGAGCAGTACTTC.

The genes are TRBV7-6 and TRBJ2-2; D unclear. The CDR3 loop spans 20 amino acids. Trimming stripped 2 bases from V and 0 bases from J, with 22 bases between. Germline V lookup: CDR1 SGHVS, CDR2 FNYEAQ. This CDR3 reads CASSLFLTPAATANTGELFF. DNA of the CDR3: TGTGCCAGCAGCTTATTCCTAACGCCCGCGGCAACCGCGAACACCGGGGAGCTGTTTTTT.

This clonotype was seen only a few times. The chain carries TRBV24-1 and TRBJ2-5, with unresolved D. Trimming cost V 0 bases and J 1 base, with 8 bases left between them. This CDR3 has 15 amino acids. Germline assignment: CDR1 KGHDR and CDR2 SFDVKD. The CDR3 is CATSDLEQTQETQYF. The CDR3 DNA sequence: TGTGCCACCAGTGATTTGGAACAAACCCAAGAGACCCAGTACTTC.

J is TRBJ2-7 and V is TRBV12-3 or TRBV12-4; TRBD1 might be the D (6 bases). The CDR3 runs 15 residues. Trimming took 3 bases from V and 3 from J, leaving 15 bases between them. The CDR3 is CASSFGDTEYYEQYF. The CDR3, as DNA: TGTGCCAGCAGTTTTGGGGACACGGAATACTACGAGCAGTACTTC.

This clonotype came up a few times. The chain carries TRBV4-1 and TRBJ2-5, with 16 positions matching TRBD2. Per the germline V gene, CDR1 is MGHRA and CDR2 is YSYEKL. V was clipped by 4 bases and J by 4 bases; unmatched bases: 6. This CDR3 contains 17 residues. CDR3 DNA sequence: TGCGCCAGCAGCCCCTTGGGGACTAGCGGGGGGGGAGAGACCCAGTACTTC. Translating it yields CASSPLGTSGGGETQYF.

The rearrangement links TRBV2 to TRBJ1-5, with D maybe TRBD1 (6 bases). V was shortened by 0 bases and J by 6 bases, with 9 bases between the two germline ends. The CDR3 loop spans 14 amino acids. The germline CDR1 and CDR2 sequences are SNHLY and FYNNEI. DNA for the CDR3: TGTGCCAGCAGTGAAGCGAGGGGGGTTCAGCCCCAGCATTTT. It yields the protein CASSEARGVQPQHF.

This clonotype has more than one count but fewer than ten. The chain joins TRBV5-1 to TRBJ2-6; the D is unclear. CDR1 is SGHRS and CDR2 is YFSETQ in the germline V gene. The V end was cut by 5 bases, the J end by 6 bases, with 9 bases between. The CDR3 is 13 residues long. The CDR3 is CASSPPSANVLTF. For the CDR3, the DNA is TGCGCCAGCAGTCCCCCCTCGGCCAACGTCCTGACTTTC.

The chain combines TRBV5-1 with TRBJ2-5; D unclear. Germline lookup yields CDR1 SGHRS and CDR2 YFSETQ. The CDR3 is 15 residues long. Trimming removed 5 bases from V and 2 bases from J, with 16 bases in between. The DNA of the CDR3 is TGCGCCAGCAGTCCTCGGGTGGGATCACAAGAGACCCAGTACTTC. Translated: CASSPRVGSQETQYF.

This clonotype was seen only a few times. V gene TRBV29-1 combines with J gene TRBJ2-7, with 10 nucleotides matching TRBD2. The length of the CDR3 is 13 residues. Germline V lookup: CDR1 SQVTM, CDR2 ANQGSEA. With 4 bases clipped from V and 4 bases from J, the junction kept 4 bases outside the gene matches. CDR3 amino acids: CSVVLAGLYEQYF. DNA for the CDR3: TGCAGCGTTGTACTAGCGGGGCTTTACGAGCAGTACTTC.

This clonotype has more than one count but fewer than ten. CDR3 nucleotide sequence: TGTGCCAGCAGTGAAATCGCCGGCGACAGCGGGTACACTGAAGCTTTCTTT. As protein: CASSEIAGDSGYTEAFF. V usage is TRBV25-1 and J usage is TRBJ1-1, with a weak D call TRBD1 (5 bases). Between the trimmed V and J ends, which lost 2 bases and 3 bases, there was a span of 19 bases. Germline lookup yields CDR1 MGHDK and CDR2 SYGVNS. The CDR3 sequence is 17 residues long. The variable domain in full, with the rest retrieved from reference TRBV25-1 and TRBJ1-1, is EADIYQTPRYLVIGTGKKITLECSQTMGHDKMYWYQQDPGMELHLIHYSYGVNSTEKGDLSSESTVSRIRTEHFPLTLESARPSHTSQYLCASSEIAGDSGYTEAFFGQGTRLTVV.